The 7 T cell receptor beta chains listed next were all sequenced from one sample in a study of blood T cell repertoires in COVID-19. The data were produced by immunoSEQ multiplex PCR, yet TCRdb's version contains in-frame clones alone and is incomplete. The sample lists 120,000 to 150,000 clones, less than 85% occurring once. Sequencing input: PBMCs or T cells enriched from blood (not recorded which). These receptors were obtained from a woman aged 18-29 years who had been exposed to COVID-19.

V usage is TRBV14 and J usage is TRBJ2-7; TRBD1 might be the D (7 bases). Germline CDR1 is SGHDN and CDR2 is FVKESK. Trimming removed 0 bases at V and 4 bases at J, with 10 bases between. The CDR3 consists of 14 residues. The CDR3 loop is CASSQDPGGYEQYF. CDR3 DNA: TGTGCCAGCAGCCAAGATCCAGGGGGGTACGAGCAGTACTTC.

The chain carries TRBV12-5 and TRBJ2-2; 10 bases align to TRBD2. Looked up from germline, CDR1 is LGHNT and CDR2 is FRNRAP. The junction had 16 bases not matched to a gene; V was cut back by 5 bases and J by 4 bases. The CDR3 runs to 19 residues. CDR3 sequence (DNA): TGTGCTAGTGGTGCACGGCCCCTGGGACTAGCGCGTTTCACCGGGGAGCTGTTTTTT. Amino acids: CASGARPLGLARFTGELFF.

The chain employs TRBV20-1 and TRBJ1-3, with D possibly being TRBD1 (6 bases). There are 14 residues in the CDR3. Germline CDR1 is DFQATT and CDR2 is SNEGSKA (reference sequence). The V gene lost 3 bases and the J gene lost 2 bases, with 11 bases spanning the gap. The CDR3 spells CSASNSGAGNTIYF. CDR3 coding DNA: TGCAGTGCTAGTAATTCAGGGGCTGGAAACACCATATATTTT.

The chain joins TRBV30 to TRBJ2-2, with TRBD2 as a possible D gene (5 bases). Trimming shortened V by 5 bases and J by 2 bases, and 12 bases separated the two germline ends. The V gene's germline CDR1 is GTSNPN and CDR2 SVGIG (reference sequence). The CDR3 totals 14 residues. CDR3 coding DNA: TGTGCCTGGGGTGAGGGCCCCAACACCGGGGAGCTGTTTTTT. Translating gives CAWGEGPNTGELFF.

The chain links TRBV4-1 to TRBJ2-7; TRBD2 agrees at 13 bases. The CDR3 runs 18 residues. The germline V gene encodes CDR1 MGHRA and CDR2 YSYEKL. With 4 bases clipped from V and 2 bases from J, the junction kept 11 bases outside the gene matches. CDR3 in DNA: TGCGCCAGCAGCCGCGGGACTAGCGGGACGCTGTTAGCCTACGAGCAGTACTTC. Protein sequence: CASSRGTSGTLLAYEQYF.

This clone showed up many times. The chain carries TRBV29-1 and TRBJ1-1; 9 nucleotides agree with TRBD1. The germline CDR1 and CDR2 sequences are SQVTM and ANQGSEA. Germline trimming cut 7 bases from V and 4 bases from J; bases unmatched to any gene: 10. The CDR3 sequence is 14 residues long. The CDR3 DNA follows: TGCAGCGCCCAACCGAGGACAGGGGCCACTGAAGCTTTCTTT. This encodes CSAQPRTGATEAFF.

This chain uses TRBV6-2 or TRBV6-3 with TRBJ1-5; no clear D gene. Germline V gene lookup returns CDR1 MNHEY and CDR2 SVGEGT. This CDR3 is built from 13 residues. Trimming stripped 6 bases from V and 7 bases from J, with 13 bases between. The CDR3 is CASSDMLSQPQHF. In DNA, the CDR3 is TGTGCCAGCAGCGACATGCTCTCCCAGCCCCAGCATTTT.